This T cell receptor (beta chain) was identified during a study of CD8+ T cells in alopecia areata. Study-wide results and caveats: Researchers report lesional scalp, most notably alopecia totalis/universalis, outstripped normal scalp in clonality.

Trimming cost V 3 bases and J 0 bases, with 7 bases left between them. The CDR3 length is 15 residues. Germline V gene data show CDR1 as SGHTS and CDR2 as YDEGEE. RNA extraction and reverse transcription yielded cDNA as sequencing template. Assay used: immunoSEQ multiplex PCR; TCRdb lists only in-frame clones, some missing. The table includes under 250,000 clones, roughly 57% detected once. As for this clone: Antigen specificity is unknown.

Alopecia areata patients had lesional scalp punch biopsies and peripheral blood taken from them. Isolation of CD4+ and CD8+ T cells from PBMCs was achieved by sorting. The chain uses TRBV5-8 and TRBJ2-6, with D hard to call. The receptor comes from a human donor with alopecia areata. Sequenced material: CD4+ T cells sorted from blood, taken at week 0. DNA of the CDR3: TGTGCCAGCAGCTCCCTTTTCTCTGGGGCCAACGTCCTGACTTTC. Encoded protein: CASSSLFSGANVLTF.